This TCR beta chain was obtained from a study of T cells expressing NK-cell markers. TCRdb reprocessed the 5' RACE reads, keeping one entry per CDR3 protein, no DNA. This sample contains roughly 390,000 distinct CDR3 sequences. Germline V CDR1 and CDR2: MNHEY, SMNVEV (reference sequence). The CDR3 covers 15 residues. The sequencing sample was made of blood T cells: a sorted CD56 or NKG2C T cell subset, CD4+ or CD8+ T cells, or bulk PBMC T cells (not recorded which). The receptor was isolated from a woman in her forties or fifties in good health. The chain links TRBV27 to TRBJ2-1; TCRdb gives TRBD2 as the D gene, but with no DNA this cannot be confirmed. The CDR3 loop is CASTERAGGGNEQFF.